The source of this T cell receptor beta chain is a study of T cells in Graves' hyperthyroidism and ophthalmopathy. About the research overall: Peripheral blood was obtained at initial diagnosis, preceding any treatment. Study-wide points: Ophthalmopathy, which appeared later, was predicted by the model a median roughly 6.4 months before onset. In simple terms, a model built on 13 V-J features told ophthalmopathy apart from stable hyperthyroidism.

CDR1 is LGHDT and CDR2 is YNNKEL in the germline V gene (reference sequence). V lost 6 bases to trimming and J lost 1 base, with 21 bases between them. The CDR3 is made up of 18 amino acids. Amplified TCR beta CDR3 regions came from RNA transcripts. During a first-round RT-PCR of the TCR CDR3, the HTBI primer set was used. TCRdb re-derived calls from the multiplex PCR reads in MiXCR, one entry per CDR3 protein. The sample includes approximately 430,000 distinct CDR3 sequences, around 14% of them seen just once. Notes on this clonotype: Antigen specificity is unknown.

Specimen: blood. This TCR derives from a young woman with Graves' hyperthyroidism. The genes are TRBV3-1 and TRBJ2-2; D possibly corresponds to TRBD1 (6 bases). As DNA, the CDR3 is TGTGCCAGCAGTCAGGGGCCTCCGTTAAGGGGGAACACCGGGGAGCTGTTTTTT. Amino acids: CASSQGPPLRGNTGELFF.